Listed below are T cell receptor beta chains from one sample, sequenced in a study of T cells after yellow fever vaccination. A single record per CDR3 protein comes from TCRdb applying MiXCR to the 5' RACE reads. The sample consists of approximately 580,000 distinct CDR3 sequences, around a sixth of them appearing once. The source material was PBMCs, sampled less than 6 days after the first yellow fever vaccination. Every receptor here comes from a man aged 18 to 35 who received the YFV17D yellow fever vaccine. Each CDR3 is given with its conserved first and last residue. A D gene is named only where the DNA matches it firmly. For some rows the clone size is stated as once, few or many, or as a class when expanded; others skip it.

TGTGCCATCAGTGAGTCGGGGGGGGAGGGGAATGAGCAGTTCTTC,CAISESGGEGNEQFF,TRBV10-3,TRBJ2-1,TRBD2,few
TGTGCCAGCAGTCGGGCGGCCACCTCTGGAAACACCATATATTTT,CASSRAATSGNTIYF,TRBV28,TRBJ1-3,-,-
TGTGCCAGCAGCTTGCCCGACAGGCTCTATGGCTACACCTTC,CASSLPDRLYGYTF,TRBV11-2,TRBJ1-2,-,-
TGTGCCAGCTCACCACAGGGACTAGCAGACGAGCAGTACTTC,CASSPQGLADEQYF,TRBV18,TRBJ2-7,TRBD2,-
TGTGCCAGCAGCTTAGCCGTGGGCTCTGGAAACACCATATATTTT,CASSLAVGSGNTIYF,TRBV7-9,TRBJ1-3,-,few
TGTGCCAGCAGCTGGACGGGACTAGCGGACGAGCAGTACTTC,CASSWTGLADEQYF,TRBV11-3,TRBJ2-7,TRBD2,few
TGTGCCAGCAGCCACAACCGGGACAACGCCTACGAGCAGTACTTC,CASSHNRDNAYEQYF,TRBV14,TRBJ2-7,-,-
TGTGCCAGCAGCCCCAGGGGGCTTGGCAATGAGCAGTTCTTC,CASSPRGLGNEQFF,TRBV5-5,TRBJ2-1,TRBD1,-
TGTGCCTGGAGTGTACGGGCTGAAGCTTTCTTT,CAWSVRAEAFF,TRBV30,TRBJ1-1,-,few
TGTGCCAGCAGCTTACTTCGACTAAGCGGGGGGGCTCGCACAGATACGCAGTATTTT,CASSLLRLSGGARTDTQYF,TRBV7-6,TRBJ2-3,TRBD2,few
TGTGCCAGCAGCTTAATAGACGACTACAATGAGCAGTTCTTC,CASSLIDDYNEQFF,TRBV7-9,TRBJ2-1,-,-
TGCAGTGCTTCCCACGTCGGACTAGCGGGGGGGCCCGGGGAGCTGTTTTTT,CSASHVGLAGGPGELFF,TRBV20-1,TRBJ2-2,TRBD2,-
TGTGCCAGCACCTGGGGTCAGGCGGATCAGCCCCAGCATTTT,CASTWGQADQPQHF,TRBV7-9,TRBJ1-5,-,-
TGTGCCAGCAGTTTGTCCTTATTAGACGGGAGGGCTTTCTTT,CASSLSLLDGRAFF,TRBV28,TRBJ1-1,-,few
TGTGCCACCAGTAAAGCCTTCGACAGCTACAATGAGCAGTTCTTC,CATSKAFDSYNEQFF,TRBV24-1,TRBJ2-1,-,-
TGTGCCAGCAGCCAAGATCGGGCTACCCTCGCCTACGAGCAGTACTTC,CASSQDRATLAYEQYF,TRBV3-1,TRBJ2-7,-,-
TGTGCCAGCAGTAAAGGGGTTCGAACTGAAGCTTTCTTT,CASSKGVRTEAFF,TRBV6-2/TRBV6-3,TRBJ1-1,-,-
TGTGCCAGCAGCCCGAGGGGGGTTCTGAACACTGAAGCTTTCTTT,CASSPRGVLNTEAFF,TRBV9,TRBJ1-1,-,-
TGTGCCAGCAGCACCGGTATTGTCGCTGGCTACACCTTC,CASSTGIVAGYTF,TRBV7-2,TRBJ1-2,-,-
TGCGCCAGCAGCTTGGTATGGTTAGGGACGAACACTGAAGCTTTCTTT,CASSLVWLGTNTEAFF,TRBV5-1,TRBJ1-1,-,-
TGCAGTGCTAGAGAAAAGAAGCCTCAGTTCTTC,CSAREKKPQFF,TRBV20-1,TRBJ2-1,-,few
TGTGCCAGCAGCCCGGGTCGTGGAGCTACGCAGTATTTT,CASSPGRGATQYF,TRBV5-6,TRBJ2-3,-,many
TGTGCCATCGGACAGGGCCAAGAGACCCAGTACTTC,CAIGQGQETQYF,TRBV10-3,TRBJ2-5,TRBD1,-
TGTGCCAGCAGCACGCGGACAGGTCTCTTGTTCACCGGGGAGCTGTTTTTT,CASSTRTGLLFTGELFF,TRBV7-9,TRBJ2-2,TRBD1,few
TGTGCCAGCACCCCCGGGACAGGCTACTATGGCTACACCTTC,CASTPGTGYYGYTF,TRBV2,TRBJ1-2,TRBD1,-
TGTGCCAGCAGCGTTTTTCTAGGGCGGAGCACCGGGGAGCTGTTTTTT,CASSVFLGRSTGELFF,TRBV7-2,TRBJ2-2,-,few
TGTGCCAGCAGCTTGGGGGGGTCTCAGGGCGAAGAGACCCAGTACTTC,CASSLGGSQGEETQYF,TRBV5-5,TRBJ2-5,-,-
TGTGCCAGCGGGGGGACAGGGTATACTAGCACAGATACGCAGTATTTT,CASGGTGYTSTDTQYF,TRBV6-1,TRBJ2-3,TRBD1,-
TGCAGTACCACCGGGGATCTCTTCTACGAGCAGTACTTC,CSTTGDLFYEQYF,TRBV20-1,TRBJ2-7,-,-
TGCAGTGCTACCCGAAAGGACGGATACAATGAGCAGTTCTTC,CSATRKDGYNEQFF,TRBV20-1,TRBJ2-1,-,few
TGCAGTGCTAGAGCCAGAAGCTCTGGGGCCAACGTCCTGACTTTC,CSARARSSGANVLTF,TRBV20-1,TRBJ2-6,-,-
TGTGCCAGCAGCCGGGGGAGTCGGACTGAAGCTTTCTTT,CASSRGSRTEAFF,TRBV6-1,TRBJ1-1,-,few